This T cell receptor beta chain originates from a study of neurological immune-mediated disorders. Study-level results: Private repertoires in all groups were suggested by the finding that expanded clones across subjects shared no CDR3 amino acid sequences.

Each CDR3 protein gets one entry after TCRdb re-called the 5' RACE reads with MiXCR. Here the sample spans approximately 70,000 distinct CDR3 sequences, about 4% being singletons. This CDR3 has 12 amino acids. CDR1 is SGHRS and CDR2 is YFSETQ in the germline V gene. Between the trimmed V and J ends, which lost 0 bases and 2 bases, there was a span of 2 bases. This clonotype was counted many times. Its antigen remains unidentified. This receptor was obtained from a man younger than 45 with multiple sclerosis. The sequencing sample was made of PBMCs. The V gene is TRBV5-1, the J gene TRBJ2-5; D is uncertain. CDR3 in DNA: TGCGCCAGCAGCTTGGGGCAAGAGACCCAGTACTTC. Protein sequence: CASSLGQETQYF.